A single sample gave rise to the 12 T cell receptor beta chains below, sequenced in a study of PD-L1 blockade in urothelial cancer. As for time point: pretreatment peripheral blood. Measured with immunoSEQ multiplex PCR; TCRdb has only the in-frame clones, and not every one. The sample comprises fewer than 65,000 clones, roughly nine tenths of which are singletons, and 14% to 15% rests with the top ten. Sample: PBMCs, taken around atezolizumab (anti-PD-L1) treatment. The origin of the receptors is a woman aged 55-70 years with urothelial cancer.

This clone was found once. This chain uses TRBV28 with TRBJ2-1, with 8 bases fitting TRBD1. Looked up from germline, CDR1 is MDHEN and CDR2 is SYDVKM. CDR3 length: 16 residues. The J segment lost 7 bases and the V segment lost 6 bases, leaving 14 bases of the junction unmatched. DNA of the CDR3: TGTGCCAGCAGCGACAGGACAGGGCCCAGGCGTAATGAGCAGTTCTTC. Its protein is CASSDRTGPRRNEQFF.

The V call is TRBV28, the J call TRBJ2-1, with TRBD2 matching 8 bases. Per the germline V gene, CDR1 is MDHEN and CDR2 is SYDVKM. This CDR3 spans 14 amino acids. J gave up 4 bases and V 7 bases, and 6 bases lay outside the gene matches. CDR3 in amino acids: CASISSSGYNEQFF. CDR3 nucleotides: TGTGCCAGCATATCATCTAGCGGGTACAATGAGCAGTTCTTC.

The CDR3 DNA is TGTGCCAGCAGCCAGGGTACTATTAGCTCCTACGAGCAGTACTTC. It codes for CASSQGTISSYEQYF. The chain is built from TRBV14 and TRBJ2-7, with unresolved D. The germline V gene has CDR1 SGHDN and CDR2 FVKESK. The V end lost 3 bases, the J end lost 0 bases, and 12 bases lay between the germline ends. The CDR3 covers 15 residues. The full variable domain, its missing parts supplied by reference TRBV14 and TRBJ2-7, is EAGVTQFPSHSVIEKGQTVTLRCDPISGHDNLYWYRRVMGKEIKFLLHFVKESKQDESGMPNNRFLAERTGGTYSTLKVQPAELEDSGVYFCASSQGTISSYEQYFGPGTRLTVT.

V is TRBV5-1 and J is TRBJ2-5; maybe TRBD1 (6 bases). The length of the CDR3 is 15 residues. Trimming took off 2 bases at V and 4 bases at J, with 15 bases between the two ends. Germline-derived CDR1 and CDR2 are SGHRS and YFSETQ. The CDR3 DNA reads TGCGCCAGCAGCTTCTCGGCAGGGGAAGGAGAGACCCAGTACTTC. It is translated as CASSFSAGEGETQYF.

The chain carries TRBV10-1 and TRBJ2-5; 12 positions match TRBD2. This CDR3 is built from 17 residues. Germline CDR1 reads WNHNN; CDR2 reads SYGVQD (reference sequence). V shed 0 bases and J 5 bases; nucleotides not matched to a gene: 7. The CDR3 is CASSESTRTSGTETQYF. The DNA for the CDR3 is TGCGCCAGCAGTGAGTCGACCCGGACTAGCGGGACGGAGACCCAGTACTTC.

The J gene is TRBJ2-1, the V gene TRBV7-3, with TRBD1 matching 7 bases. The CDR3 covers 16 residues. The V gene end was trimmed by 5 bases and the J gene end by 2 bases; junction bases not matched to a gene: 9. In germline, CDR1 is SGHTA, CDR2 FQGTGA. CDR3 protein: CASSRLGTAAYNEQFF. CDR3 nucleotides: TGTGCCAGCAGCCGTTTAGGGACAGCCGCCTACAATGAGCAGTTCTTC.

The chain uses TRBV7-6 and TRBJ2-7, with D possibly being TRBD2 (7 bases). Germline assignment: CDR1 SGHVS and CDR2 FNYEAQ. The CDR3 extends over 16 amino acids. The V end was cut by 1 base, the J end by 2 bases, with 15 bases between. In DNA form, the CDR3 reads TGTGCCAGCAGCTTAGGGGTGGCGGGGGCCACCTACGAGCAGTACTTC. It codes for CASSLGVAGATYEQYF.

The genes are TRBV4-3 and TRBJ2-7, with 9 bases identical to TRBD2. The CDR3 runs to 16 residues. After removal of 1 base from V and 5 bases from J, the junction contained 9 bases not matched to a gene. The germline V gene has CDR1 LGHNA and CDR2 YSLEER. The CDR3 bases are TGCGCCAGCAGCCAAGGGCGGCTAGGCGGGAGGGACGAGCAGTACTTC. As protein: CASSQGRLGGRDEQYF.

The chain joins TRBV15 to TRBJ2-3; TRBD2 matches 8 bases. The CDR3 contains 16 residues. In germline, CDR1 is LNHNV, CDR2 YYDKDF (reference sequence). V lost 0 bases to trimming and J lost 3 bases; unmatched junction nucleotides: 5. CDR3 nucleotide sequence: TGTGCCACCAGCAGAGATCGGCGGGAGGTAACAGATACGCAGTATTTT. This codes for CATSRDRREVTDTQYF.

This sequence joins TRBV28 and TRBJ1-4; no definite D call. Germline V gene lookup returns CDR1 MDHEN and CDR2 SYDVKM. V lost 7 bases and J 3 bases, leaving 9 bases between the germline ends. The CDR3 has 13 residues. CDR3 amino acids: CASIGGANEKLFF. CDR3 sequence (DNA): TGTGCCAGCATCGGCGGTGCTAATGAAAAACTGTTTTTT. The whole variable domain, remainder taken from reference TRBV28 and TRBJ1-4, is DVKVTQSSRYLVKRTGEKVFLECVQDMDHENMFWYRQDPGLGLRLIYFSYDVKMKEKGDIPEGYSVSREKKERFSLILESASTNQTSMYLCASIGGANEKLFFGSGTQLSVL.

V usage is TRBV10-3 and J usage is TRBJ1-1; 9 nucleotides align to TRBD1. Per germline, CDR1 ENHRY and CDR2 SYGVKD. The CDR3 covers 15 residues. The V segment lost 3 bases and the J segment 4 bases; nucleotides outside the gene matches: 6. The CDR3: CAISEFGTGRTEAFF. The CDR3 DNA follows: TGTGCCATCAGTGAATTCGGGACAGGGCGCACTGAAGCTTTCTTT.

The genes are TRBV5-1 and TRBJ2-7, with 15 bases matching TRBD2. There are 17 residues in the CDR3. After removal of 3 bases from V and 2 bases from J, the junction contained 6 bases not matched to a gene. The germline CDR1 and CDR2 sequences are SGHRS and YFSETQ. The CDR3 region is CASSSGLAGGGTYEQYF. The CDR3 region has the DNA TGCGCCAGCAGCTCGGGACTAGCGGGGGGAGGAACCTACGAGCAGTACTTC.